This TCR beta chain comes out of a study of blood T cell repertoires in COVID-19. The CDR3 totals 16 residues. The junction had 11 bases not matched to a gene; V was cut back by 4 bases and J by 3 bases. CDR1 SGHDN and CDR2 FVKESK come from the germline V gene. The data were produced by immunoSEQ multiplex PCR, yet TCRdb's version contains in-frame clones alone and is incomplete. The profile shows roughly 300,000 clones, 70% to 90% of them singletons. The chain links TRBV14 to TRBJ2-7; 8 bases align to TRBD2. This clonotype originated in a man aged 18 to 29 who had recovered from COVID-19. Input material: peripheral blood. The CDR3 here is CASSRTLRSGSYEQYF. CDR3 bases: TGTGCCAGCAGCCGAACACTTAGGAGCGGGAGCTACGAGCAGTACTTC.